This TCR beta chain stems from a study of cytomegalovirus exposure and HLA in healthy donors. Study findings and constraints: In vitro experiments confirmed that a few CMV-associated chains were specific for CMV antigens. The classifier reportedly diagnosed cytomegalovirus status with high specificity and sensitivity. Several top significant clusters appeared, in a later analysis, to be linked to common viral pathogens.

V was clipped by 6 bases and J by 3 bases; unmatched bases: 4. CDR3 length equals 13 residues. From germline, CDR1 is MNHEY and CDR2 SVGAGI. About this clone: The target antigen is unknown.

Use of 60 Vbeta and 13 Jbeta primers characterized the PCR. TCRdb keeps only in-frame clones here, not all; method: immunoSEQ multiplex PCR. The sample shows some 120,000 clones, about four fifths of them seen only once. The sequence derives from a woman aged 25 to 39 in good health and CMV-seronegative. The chain joins TRBV6-5 to TRBJ2-7; 8 nucleotides line up with TRBD2. The sample comprised PBMCs. DNA of the CDR3: TGTGCCAGCAGCTCCGGGACTAGCTACGAGCAGTACTTC. Translating it yields CASSSGTSYEQYF.